This TCR beta chain emerged from a study of shared clonotypes between healthy human individuals. Germline values: CDR1 ENHRY, CDR2 SYGVKD. The ends were cut back, 6 bases at V and 0 bases at J, with 14 bases in the middle. CDR3 length: 15 residues. Around 30,000 T cell genomes (approximately 190 ng DNA) went into each sorted-subset replicate. The repertoire was sequenced with immunoSEQ multiplex PCR; TCRdb's copy has only in-frame clones and lacks some. In the table there are about 2.3 million clones, roughly 92% of which are singletons. This TCR derives from a man between 18 and 35 years old in good health. Some clones in this sample may be carry-over from other donors' samples. The chain has TRBV10-3 and TRBJ1-1; D is perhaps TRBD1 (5 bases). Specimen: naive CD4+ T cells from PBMCs. As to subset: CD45RA+ positively selected. CDR3 loop: CAIRGQRGLNTEAFF. The CDR3 DNA sequence: TGTGCCATCAGGGGGCAGCGGGGTTTGAACACTGAAGCTTTCTTT.